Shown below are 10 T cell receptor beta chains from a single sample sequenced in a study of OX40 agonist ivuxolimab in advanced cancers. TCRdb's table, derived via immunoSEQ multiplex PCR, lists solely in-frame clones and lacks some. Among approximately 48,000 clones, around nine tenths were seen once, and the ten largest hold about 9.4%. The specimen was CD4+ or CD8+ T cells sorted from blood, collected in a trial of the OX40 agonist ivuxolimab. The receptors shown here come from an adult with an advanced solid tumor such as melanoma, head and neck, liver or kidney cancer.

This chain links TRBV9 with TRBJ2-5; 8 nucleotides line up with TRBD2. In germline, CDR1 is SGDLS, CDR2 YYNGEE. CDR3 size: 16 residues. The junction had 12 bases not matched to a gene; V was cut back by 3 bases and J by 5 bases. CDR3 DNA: TGTGCCAGCAGCGCGACTTCCGGGACTAGAAGGGAGACCCAGTACTTC. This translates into CASSATSGTRRETQYF. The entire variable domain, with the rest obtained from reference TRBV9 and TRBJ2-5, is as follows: DSGVTQTPKHLITATGQRVTLRCSPRSGDLSVYWYQQSLDQGLQFLIQYYNGEERAKGNILERFSAQQFPDLHSELNLSSLELGDSALYFCASSATSGTRRETQYFGPGTRLLVL.

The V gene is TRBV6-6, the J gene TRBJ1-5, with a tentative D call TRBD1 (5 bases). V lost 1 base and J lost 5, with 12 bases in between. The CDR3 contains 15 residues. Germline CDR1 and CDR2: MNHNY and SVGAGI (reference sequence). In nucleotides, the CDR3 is TGTGCCAGCAGTTACTTCTTAGGAGGGGATCAGCCCCAGCATTTT. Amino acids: CASSYFLGGDQPQHF.

The CDR3 nucleotides are TGTGCCAGCAGTTTAAGGGCAGGGCTGGCTAACACTGAAGCTTTCTTT. Protein product: CASSLRAGLANTEAFF. The chain couples TRBV27 to TRBJ1-1, with D possibly matching TRBD1 (5 bases). The V and J ends lost 2 bases and 2 bases respectively, with 15 bases between them. The CDR3 extends over 16 amino acids. Germline-derived CDR1 and CDR2 are MNHEY and SMNVEV (reference sequence).

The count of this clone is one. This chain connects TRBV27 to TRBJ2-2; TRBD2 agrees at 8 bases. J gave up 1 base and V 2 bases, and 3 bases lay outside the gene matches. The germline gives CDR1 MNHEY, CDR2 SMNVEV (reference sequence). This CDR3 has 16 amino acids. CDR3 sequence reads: CASSLQAGVNTGELFF. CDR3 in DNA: TGTGCCAGCAGTTTACAAGCGGGGGTGAACACCGGGGAGCTGTTTTTT.

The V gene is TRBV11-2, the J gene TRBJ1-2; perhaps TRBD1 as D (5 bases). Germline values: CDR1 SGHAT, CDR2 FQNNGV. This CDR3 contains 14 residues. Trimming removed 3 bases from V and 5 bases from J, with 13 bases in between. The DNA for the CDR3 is TGTGCCAGCAGCTTGGACACCCCTAGGTATGGCTACACCTTC. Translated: CASSLDTPRYGYTF.

The CDR3 region is CASSWAGTGEAFF. In nucleotides, the CDR3 is TGTGCCAGTAGTTGGGCCGGGACAGGTGAAGCTTTCTTT. The chain is built from TRBV19 and TRBJ1-1; 8 bases line up with TRBD1. Germline V CDR1 and CDR2: LNHDA, SQIVND (reference sequence). J gave up 7 bases and V 5 bases, and 6 bases lay outside the gene matches. The CDR3 runs 13 residues.

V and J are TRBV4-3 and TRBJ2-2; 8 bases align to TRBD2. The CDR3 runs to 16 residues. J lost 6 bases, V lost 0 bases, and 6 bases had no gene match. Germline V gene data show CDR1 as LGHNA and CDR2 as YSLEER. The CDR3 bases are TGCGCCAGCAGCCAAGAGGGGGCGGGAGGAGCCGGGGAGCTGTTTTTT. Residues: CASSQEGAGGAGELFF.

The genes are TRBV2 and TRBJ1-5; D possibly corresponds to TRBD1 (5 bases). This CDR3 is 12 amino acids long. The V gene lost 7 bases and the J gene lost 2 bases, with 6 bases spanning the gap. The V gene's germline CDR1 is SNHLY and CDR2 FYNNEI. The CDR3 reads CASMGGNQPQHF. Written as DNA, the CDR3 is TGTGCCAGCATGGGGGGCAATCAGCCCCAGCATTTT.

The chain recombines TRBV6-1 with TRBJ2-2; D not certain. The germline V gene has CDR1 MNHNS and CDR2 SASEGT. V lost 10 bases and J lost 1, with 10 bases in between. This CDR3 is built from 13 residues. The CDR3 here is CATPYLNTGELFF. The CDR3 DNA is TGTGCCACCCCATACCTGAACACCGGGGAGCTGTTTTTT.

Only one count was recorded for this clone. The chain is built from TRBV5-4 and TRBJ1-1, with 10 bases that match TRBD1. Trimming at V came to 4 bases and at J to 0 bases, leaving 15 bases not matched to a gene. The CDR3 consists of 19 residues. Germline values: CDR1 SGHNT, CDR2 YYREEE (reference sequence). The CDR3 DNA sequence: TGTGCCAGCAGCCCCGGGACAGGGGATATGGCTCTCATGAACACTGAAGCTTTCTTT. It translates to CASSPGTGDMALMNTEAFF.